The 15 T cell receptor beta chains below come from one sample, sequenced in a study of PD-1 blockade in classical Hodgkin lymphoma. The assay was immunoSEQ multiplex PCR, and TCRdb's table has in-frame clones only and misses some. The table shows about 59,000 clones, with around nine tenths occurring only once. All patients experienced relapse after autologous stem cell transplantation, and brentuximab vedotin exposure was variable. Specimen: peripheral blood mononuclear cells (PBMCs), collected at baseline. These receptors all come from a human donor with classical Hodgkin lymphoma.

V and J are TRBV18 and TRBJ1-2; D gene ambiguous. The CDR3 has 15 residues. V was pared by 3 bases and J by 1 base, with 12 bases between. Per the germline V gene, CDR1 is KGHSH and CDR2 is LQKENI. The CDR3 protein is CASSPGPDLNYGYTF. The CDR3 nucleotides are TGTGCCAGCTCACCTGGACCGGACCTTAACTATGGCTACACCTTC. Full variable domain (rest looked up from reference TRBV18 and TRBJ1-2): NAGVMQNPRHLVRRRGQEARLRCSPMKGHSHVYWYRQLPEEGLKFMVYLQKENIIDESGMPKERFSAEFPKEGPSILRIQQVVRGDSAAYFCASSPGPDLNYGYTFGSGTRLTVV.

Written as DNA, the CDR3 is TGTGCCATCAGTGAGTTCCGCGACAGGGGCACCGGGGAGCTGTTTTTT. Amino acid sequence: CAISEFRDRGTGELFF. The rearrangement links TRBV10-3 to TRBJ2-2; 8 nucleotides line up with TRBD1. Germline loops: CDR1 ENHRY, CDR2 SYGVKD. V was pared by 1 base and J by 4 bases, with 5 bases of the junction left unmatched. The CDR3 spans 16 residues.

The V call is TRBV27, the J call TRBJ2-1; 12 bases line up with TRBD2. CDR3 length: 15 amino acids. Germline CDR1 reads MNHEY; CDR2 reads SMNVEV (reference sequence). The V gene end was trimmed by 4 bases and the J gene end by 4 bases; junction bases not matched to a gene: 2. CDR3 amino acids: CASSSGTSGYNEQFF. Written as DNA, the CDR3 is TGTGCCAGCAGTTCCGGGACTAGCGGGTACAATGAGCAGTTCTTC.

The CDR3 DNA is TGTGCCAGCAGTCCCGACATCCAAGAGACCCAGTACTTC. Its protein product is CASSPDIQETQYF. The chain links TRBV6-5 to TRBJ2-5, with D uncertain. The germline V gene has CDR1 MNHEY and CDR2 SVGAGI. The CDR3 covers 13 residues. V was trimmed by 5 bases and J by 1 base, leaving 8 bases between them.

V usage is TRBV27 and J usage is TRBJ2-3; no clear D. The V gene lost 2 bases and the J gene lost 4 bases, with 16 bases spanning the gap. Germline CDR1 is MNHEY and CDR2 is SMNVEV (reference sequence). This CDR3 contains 16 residues. DNA of the CDR3: TGTGCCAGCAGTTTAACGCTGTCTTTTGGTGCAGATACGCAGTATTTT. This codes for CASSLTLSFGADTQYF.

The V and J genes are TRBV6-6 and TRBJ2-3; D perhaps matches TRBD1 (5 bases). The CDR3 has 13 amino acids. Germline loops: CDR1 MNHNY, CDR2 SVGAGI (reference sequence). Trimming pared 8 bases from V and 2 bases from J, leaving 11 bases between. For the CDR3, the DNA is TGTGCCAGCCAGGGTGTTTTCACAGATACGCAGTATTTT. Translating it yields CASQGVFTDTQYF.

This clone was detected only once. This rearrangement joins TRBV9 to TRBJ2-1, with D perhaps TRBD2 (6 bases). Trimming removed 0 bases at V and 3 bases at J, with 10 bases between. Germline values: CDR1 SGDLS, CDR2 YYNGEE. The length of the CDR3 is 15 residues. The CDR3 is CASSVGLDVYNEQFF. As DNA, the CDR3 is TGTGCCAGCAGCGTAGGACTAGATGTCTACAATGAGCAGTTCTTC.

The rearrangement uses TRBV29-1 and TRBJ1-4; perhaps TRBD1 as D (5 bases). Trimming took 3 bases from V and 10 from J, leaving 9 bases between them. The CDR3 extends over 11 amino acids. Germline V gene sequence: CDR1 SQVTM, CDR2 ANQGSEA. The CDR3 nucleotides read TGCAGCGTTGATTCAGGGCGAAAACTGTTTTTT. It is translated as CSVDSGRKLFF. Combining the CDR3 with reference TRBV29-1 and TRBJ1-4 gives the whole variable domain SAVISQKPSRDICQRGTSLTIQCQVDSQVTMMFWYRQQPGQSLTLIATANQGSEATYESGFVIDKFPISRPNLTFSTLTVSNMSPEDSSIYLCSVDSGRKLFFGSGTQLSVL.

For the CDR3, the DNA is TGTGCCAGCAGTTCACGACTAGCGGGAGGTTGGGGGGCTTCCTACGAGCAGTACTTC. Protein sequence: CASSSRLAGGWGASYEQYF. The chain uses TRBV28 and TRBJ2-7; TRBD2 matches at 13 bases. The germline V gene encodes CDR1 MDHEN and CDR2 SYDVKM. The CDR3 length is 19 residues. V was clipped by 4 bases and J by 1 base; unmatched bases: 13. The whole variable domain, filled in from reference TRBV28 and TRBJ2-7, reads DVKVTQSSRYLVKRTGEKVFLECVQDMDHENMFWYRQDPGLGLRLIYFSYDVKMKEKGDIPEGYSVSREKKERFSLILESASTNQTSMYLCASSSRLAGGWGASYEQYFGPGTRLTVT.

The V call is TRBV7-8, the J call TRBJ2-2; 11 positions match TRBD2. The CDR3 contains 14 residues. V trimming: 10 bases; J trimming: 4 bases; junction bases outside the gene matches: 5. Looked up from germline, CDR1 is SGHVS and CDR2 is FQNEAQ. The CDR3 DNA follows: TGTGCCACTATGGGACTAGCGGCCACCGGGGAGCTGTTTTTT. The encoded protein is CATMGLAATGELFF.

V usage is TRBV6-6 and J usage is TRBJ1-4; D may be TRBD1 (5 bases). The CDR3 is made up of 14 amino acids. Germline-derived CDR1 and CDR2 are MNHNY and SVGAGI (reference sequence). Trimming cost V 5 bases and J 6 bases, with 13 bases left between them. The CDR3 loop reads CASSRGQIDEKLFF. The CDR3 DNA sequence: TGTGCCAGCAGTAGGGGCCAGATTGATGAAAAACTGTTTTTT.

V gene TRBV7-8 combines with J gene TRBJ2-7; D is unclear. The germline V gene encodes CDR1 SGHVS and CDR2 FQNEAQ. The ends were cut back, 6 bases at V and 1 base at J, with 16 bases in the middle. The CDR3 loop spans 15 amino acids. CDR3 in amino acids: CASSVGRSASYEQYF. The DNA for the CDR3 is TGTGCCAGCAGTGTTGGCCGGAGCGCTTCCTACGAGCAGTACTTC.

The chain recombines TRBV6-1 with TRBJ1-1; D call uncertain. The CDR3 covers 15 residues. With 3 bases removed from V and 0 bases from J, the gap between germline ends came to 11 bases. Germline V gene data show CDR1 as MNHNS and CDR2 as SASEGT. As DNA, the CDR3 is TGTGCCAGCAGTGATCTCGGGTTGATGAACACTGAAGCTTTCTTT. This encodes CASSDLGLMNTEAFF.

The chain employs TRBV5-1 and TRBJ2-1; D may be TRBD2 (6 bases). CDR1 is SGHRS and CDR2 is YFSETQ in the germline V gene. The CDR3 loop spans 15 amino acids. V was trimmed by 0 bases and J by 6 bases, leaving 13 bases between them. Here the CDR3 reads CASSLGGLAANEQFF. The CDR3 DNA reads as TGCGCCAGCAGCTTGGGGGGACTGGCCGCCAATGAGCAGTTCTTC.

Here the CDR3 reads CSVDPGLGGTDTQYF. The CDR3 bases are TGCAGCGTTGACCCGGGACTAGGGGGCACAGATACGCAGTATTTT. The rearrangement joins TRBV29-1 to TRBJ2-3; 8 nucleotides agree with TRBD2. The germline CDR1 and CDR2 sequences are SQVTM and ANQGSEA. This CDR3 has 15 residues. The ends lost 3 bases at V and 1 base at J; junction bases unmatched: 6.